This T cell receptor (beta chain) was found in a study of T cells after yellow fever vaccination. Study-level findings and limits: Clones from primary vaccination mostly reappeared after the booster (around 96% CD4, approximately 86% CD8). Clonotypes found in both CD4 and CD8 compartments made up a small share. The secondary response peaked faster, at day 5 versus 15, but was weaker.

Remarks on this clonotype: Its antigen is not known.

Germline V gene data show CDR1 as SGHVS and CDR2 as FQNEAQ. Trimming shortened V by 2 bases and J by 2 bases, and 18 bases separated the two germline ends. This CDR3 region has 18 residues. They built TCR cDNA with 5'RACE template switching, a step that put in a universal primer site and UMIs. MiXCR was run by TCRdb on the 5' RACE reads, yielding one entry per CDR3 protein. The profile shows hundreds of thousands of distinct CDR3 sequences, roughly a sixth of them singletons. The clonotype originates from a man younger than 35 who received the YFV17D yellow fever vaccine. The source was PBMCs, collected around 5 days after the first yellow fever vaccination. The rearrangement joins TRBV7-8 to TRBJ2-2, with D possibly called TRBD1 or TRBD2 (5 bases each). As DNA, the CDR3 is TGTGCCAGCAGCTTACCCCCGCAGGTGGGGGTTAACACCGGGGAGCTGTTTTTT. Translation gives CASSLPPQVGVNTGELFF.